The 11 T cell receptor beta chains below were found in one sample sequenced in a study of shared clonotypes between healthy human individuals. Repertoires were generated with immunoSEQ multiplex PCR, while TCRdb's copy carries only in-frame clones and drops some. The table has roughly 500,000 clones, 90% to 96% seen once. The sample taken for sequencing was naive CD4+ T cells sorted from blood. Subset given: CD45RA+ positively selected. Receptor source: a woman aged 25 to 39 in good health.

This clone was counted only a few times. V and J are TRBV2 and TRBJ2-7, with D tentatively TRBD1 (5 bases). Trimming cost V 6 bases and J 4 bases, with 13 bases left between them. The CDR3 runs to 13 residues. Per germline, CDR1 SNHLY and CDR2 FYNNEI. The CDR3 DNA follows: TGTGCCAGCAGCCCAGACAGATCATACGAGCAGTACTTC. Translating it yields CASSPDRSYEQYF.

The chain has TRBV28 and TRBJ1-1; D is perhaps TRBD1 (5 bases). V lost 7 bases and J lost 3, with 15 bases in between. The length of the CDR3 is 14 residues. CDR1 MDHEN and CDR2 SYDVKM come from the germline V gene. The CDR3 nucleotides are TGTGCCAGCACTCGTCAGGGTTATGACACTGAAGCTTTCTTT. It yields the protein CASTRQGYDTEAFF. Variable domain in full (rest from reference TRBV28 and TRBJ1-1): DVKVTQSSRYLVKRTGEKVFLECVQDMDHENMFWYRQDPGLGLRLIYFSYDVKMKEKGDIPEGYSVSREKKERFSLILESASTNQTSMYLCASTRQGYDTEAFFGQGTRLTVV.

The chain is built from TRBV9 and TRBJ2-6, with 10 bases matching TRBD1. The CDR3 is 17 residues long. Trimming cost V 0 bases and J 3 bases; bases outside gene matches: 3. Germline assignment: CDR1 SGDLS and CDR2 YYNGEE. The CDR3 sequence: CASSVGQGAYGANVLTF. In DNA, the CDR3 is TGTGCCAGCAGCGTAGGACAGGGGGCTTATGGGGCCAACGTCCTGACTTTC.

J is TRBJ2-1 and V is TRBV14, with TRBD1 as a possible D gene (7 bases). Germline assignment: CDR1 SGHDN and CDR2 FVKESK. The CDR3 totals 16 residues. Trimming shortened V by 3 bases and J by 0 bases, and 12 bases separated the two germline ends. The CDR3 region is CASSQTGRSSYNEQFF. CDR3 bases: TGTGCCAGCAGCCAGACAGGGAGGAGCTCCTACAATGAGCAGTTCTTC.

V and J are TRBV5-1 and TRBJ2-2; the D call may be TRBD1 or TRBD2 (5 bases each). CDR3 length equals 13 residues. Trimming removed 2 bases from V and 6 bases from J, with 8 bases in between. Germline CDR1 is SGHRS and CDR2 is YFSETQ. The CDR3 reads CASSLRGAGELFF. CDR3 nucleotide sequence: TGCGCCAGCAGCTTAAGAGGGGCCGGGGAGCTGTTTTTT.

This clone was counted a few times. This rearrangement joins TRBV7-6 to TRBJ2-7; tentative D call: TRBD1 (6 bases). With 5 bases removed from V and 0 bases from J, the gap between germline ends came to 11 bases. CDR1 and CDR2 from the germline V gene are SGHVS and FNYEAQ. The CDR3 has 14 amino acids. CDR3 protein: CASSPRQASYEQYF. The DNA for the CDR3 is TGTGCCAGCAGCCCCCGACAGGCCTCCTACGAGCAGTACTTC.

J is TRBJ2-2 and V is TRBV5-1, with TRBD2 matching over 7 bases. CDR3 size: 16 residues. CDR1 SGHRS and CDR2 YFSETQ come from the germline V gene. V trimming: 0 bases; J trimming: 4 bases; junction bases outside the gene matches: 6. The DNA for the CDR3 is TGCGCCAGCAGCTTGGGAGTGGGAGGGCCCACCGGGGAGCTGTTTTTT. It is translated as CASSLGVGGPTGELFF.

The chain recombines TRBV28 with TRBJ2-7; D unresolved. The CDR3 contains 11 residues. Germline V gene sequence: CDR1 MDHEN, CDR2 SYDVKM. The ends were cut back, 7 bases at V and 5 bases at J, with 9 bases in the middle. CDR3 bases: TGTGCCAGCAATTTTTTTAACGAGCAGTACTTC. The encoded protein is CASNFFNEQYF.

V and J are TRBV9 and TRBJ2-1; D remains unclear. CDR1 is SGDLS and CDR2 is YYNGEE in the germline V gene. V lost 0 bases to trimming and J lost 8 bases, with 9 bases between them. The CDR3 is 13 amino acids. CDR3 residues: CASSVGQLDEQFF. For the CDR3, the DNA is TGTGCCAGCAGCGTAGGTCAGCTGGATGAGCAGTTCTTC.

About this clone: The junction differs from germline at one of its ends, possibly a read error. The V and J genes are TRBV6-1 and TRBJ1-5; tentative D call: TRBD1 (5 bases). This CDR3 is built from 13 residues. CDR1 MNHNS and CDR2 SASEGT come from the germline V gene. Written as DNA, the CDR3 is TGTGCCAGCCGTGAGGGGTGGTCTCAGCCCCAGCATTTT. This encodes CASREGWSQPQHF.

The V gene is TRBV10-3, the J gene TRBJ2-2; no clear D. Trimming cost V 3 bases and J 2 bases, with 13 bases left between them. The CDR3 spans 16 residues. CDR1 is ENHRY, CDR2 SYGVKD, per germline. For the CDR3, the DNA is TGTGCCATCAGTGATGGTAGGGCAGGTAACACCGGGGAGCTGTTTTTT. Translation: CAISDGRAGNTGELFF.